This note documents a single T cell receptor beta chain sequence. Assay used: immunoSEQ multiplex PCR; TCRdb lists only in-frame clones, some missing. The profile covers roughly 220,000 clones, with approximately 83% appearing a single time and 2% to 2.5% taken by the ten largest. From germline, CDR1 is LNHDA and CDR2 SQIVND (reference sequence). CDR3 size: 16 residues. V lost 5 bases and J lost 4; bases outside the gene matches: 11. This sample is part of a study of blood T cell repertoires in COVID-19. This receptor was obtained from a woman aged 55-70 years with acute or convalescent COVID-19. Sequencing used peripheral blood. J is TRBJ2-1 and V is TRBV19; 7 positions match TRBD1. CDR3 protein: CASSLVGAGGYNEQFF. DNA of the CDR3: TGTGCCAGTAGTTTGGTGGGAGCAGGGGGTTACAATGAGCAGTTCTTC. Looking up the rest from reference TRBV19 and TRBJ2-1 gives the full variable domain: DGGITQSPKYLFRKEGQNVTLSCEQNLNHDAMYWYRQDPGQGLRLIYYSQIVNDFQKGDIAEGYSVSREKKESFPLTVTSAQKNPTAFYLCASSLVGAGGYNEQFFGPGTRLTVL.